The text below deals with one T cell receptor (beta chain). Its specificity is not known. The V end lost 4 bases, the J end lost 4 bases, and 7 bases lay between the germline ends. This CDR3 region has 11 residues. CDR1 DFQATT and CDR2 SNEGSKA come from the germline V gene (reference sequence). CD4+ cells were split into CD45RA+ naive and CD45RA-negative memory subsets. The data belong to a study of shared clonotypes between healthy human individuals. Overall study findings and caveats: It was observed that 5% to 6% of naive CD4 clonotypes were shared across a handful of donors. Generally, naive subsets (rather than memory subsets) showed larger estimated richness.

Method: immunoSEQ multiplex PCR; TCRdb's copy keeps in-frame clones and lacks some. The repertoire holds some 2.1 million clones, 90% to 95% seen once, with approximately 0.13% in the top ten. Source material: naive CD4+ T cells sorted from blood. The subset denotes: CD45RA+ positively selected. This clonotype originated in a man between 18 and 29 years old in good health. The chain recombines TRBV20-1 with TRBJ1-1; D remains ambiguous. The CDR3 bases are TGCAGTGCTATTTTTAGCACTGAAGCTTTCTTT. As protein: CSAIFSTEAFF.